This TCR beta chain was identified during a study of graft-versus-host responses after intestinal transplantation. Overall study context: After anti-thymocyte globulin induction, recipients took tacrolimus and steroids for around three years.

Researchers placed around 200,000 CFSE-labeled responder cells in culture with around 200,000 irradiated, violet-dye-labeled stimulator cells. Researchers sorted proliferating CFSE-low CD3+CD4+ and CD3+CD8+ responders once the reaction had finished. Study findings and constraints: The study found high graft-versus-host to host-versus-graft clonal ratios in allografts of patients with graft-donor T cell macrochimerism. Among recipient marrow samples, GvH clones were found; some appeared first in ileum or blood.

Only in-frame clones appear in the TCRdb table, and some are missing; sequencing was by immunoSEQ multiplex PCR. The sample has fewer than 15,000 clones, 35% seen once; the top ten hold 2.3%. Details on this clone: The junction shows a germline mismatch at one end, possibly a read error.

There are 16 residues in the CDR3. Per the germline V gene, CDR1 is LGHNA and CDR2 is YNFKEQ. The source of this sequence is a human patient who received an intestinal transplant. The sample was alloreactive CD8+ T cells from a mixed lymphocyte reaction culture, taken before intestinal transplant. Subset meaning: CFSE-low proliferating T cells sorted from approximately 6-day pre-transplant mixed lymphocyte reaction (GvH or HvG direction). This sequence joins TRBV4-2 and TRBJ2-7; 15 bases match TRBD2. In DNA, the CDR3 is TGTGCCAGCAGTCAAGAGGGACTAGCGGGGGGCTACGAGCAGTACTTC. It yields the protein CASSQEGLAGGYEQYF.